The subject of this entry is one T cell receptor beta chain. This clonotype was detected only a few times. Its binding antigen is unknown. Base qualities are not at hand, and no much larger clone is one base apart. This specimen belongs to a study of identical twins (dated by TCRdb to 2016 to 2017). Notes on the research overall: TCR alpha and beta repertoires from monozygotic twins, unrelated adults of various ages and cord blood were deep-sequenced to test whether fetal clonotypes persist. To rule out contamination, the twin experiments were replicated at different times with different library preparation protocols.

The CDR3 numbers 13 residues from cysteine through phenylalanine. Here the CDR3 DNA is all that survives: 39 bases in frame from base 1. CDR1 and CDR2, per the germline V gene (reference sequence), are DFQATT and SNEGSKA. Trimming at the junction amounts to 1 base on V and 4 bases on J, and the germline ends lie 10 bases apart. Beyond this particular receptor, the publication reports: Out-of-frame TCR alpha sharing in monozygotic twins was systematically underestimated by recombination models, whereas sharing between unrelated individuals was in agreement with the recombination models. Because the same donors could not be followed over many years, the conclusions relied on cross-sectional statistical analysis. Compared with coincidental sharing between unrelated individuals, an excess of low generation-probability sequences was observed among out-of-frame TCR alpha sequences shared between twins. Invariant T cells such as MAIT and iNKT could partly confound zero-insertion analyses, although diverse VJ usage argued against such confounding for most clonotypes. Abundant cord blood beta clonotypes had fewer insertions, young adult naive repertoires showed a similar but weaker trend, and memory repertoires showed no such trend. A weaker excess of twin sharing was found in beta out-of-frame sequences because the signal-to-noise ratio was lowered by fewer shared sequences.

All donors were healthy Caucasians. The twin cohort comprised three pairs of female monozygotic twins, all aged about 18 to 30 years. CD4+ and CD8+ T cell populations were isolated with positive isolation kits from Invitrogen. Receptors were amplified or captured by 5' RACE. Sequencing instrument: Illumina HiSeq 2000. A universal primer binding site was introduced by template switching, and a unique molecular identifier was present in the final cDNA, enabling accurate counting of TCR cDNA molecules. First-strand cDNA for TCR alpha and beta chains was synthesized from specific primers in the conserved constant-segment region. To control for contamination, every cDNA library was double barcoded, receiving both a SMART-Mk sample barcode and Illumina barcodes. TruSeq adapter sequences along with Illumina sample barcodes were introduced in two successive PCR steps. The TCR alpha and beta cDNA libraries were sequenced on the Illumina HiSeq platform using custom primers. As for the original processing: Raw reads were processed with MiGEC to extract unique molecular identifiers, and MiXCR was used to determine CDR3 positions. Recombination models were inferred per individual with the repgenHMM and IGoR tools using an EM algorithm. The analysis of shared clonotypes was done with the tcR package in R, with sharing normalized by the product of cloneset sizes. To study raw recombination free of thymic and clonal selection effects, out-of-frame nonproductive sequences were analyzed. TCRdb cleaned the public reads at Q25 with fastp, built clones with MiXCR and kept in-frame beta chains. One record per CDR3 amino acid sequence lists the most common genes and DNA. TCRdb, rather than the study authors, made the V and J calls. Present in this sample are roughly 350,000 distinct CDR3 sequences, roughly an eighth of which were seen just once. The ten largest clonotypes hold roughly 7.8% of the sample.

This same sample was also part of a study on yellow fever vaccine responses in identical twins. The other study reports the following: The authors reported that the T cell response to vaccination in identical twins appeared partly convergent and partly personalized. The study precisely tracked vaccine-responding T cell clones in identical twins.

The rearranged chain carries TRBV20-1 and TRBJ1-2; the D gene cannot be named for sure. Sequencing input: CD8+ T cells sorted from blood. The clonotype was recovered from a woman aged 18 to 35 in good health. Here is the DNA: TGCAGTGCTAGAGTGGCAGACTTCTATGGCTACACCTTC. It encodes CSARVADFYGYTF.